The rows below give T cell receptor beta chains drawn from one sample of a study of cytomegalovirus exposure and HLA in healthy donors. Measured with immunoSEQ multiplex PCR; TCRdb has only the in-frame clones, and not every one. This table has around 110,000 clones, 70% to 85% appearing once. Sequenced material: PBMCs. The receptors were gathered from a male donor in good health and CMV-seronegative. The CDR3 runs from the conserved cysteine through the conserved F or W. A D gene is named only where the DNA matches it firmly. A row's size may be missing; if present it is once, few, many or a size class.

CDR3 DNA | CDR3 protein | J gene | clone size | D gene | V gene
TGCGCCAGCAGCTTGCCGGGACAGGGTAGGGGCTATGGCTACACCTTC | CASSLPGQGRGYGYTF | TRBJ1-2 | few | TRBD1 | TRBV5-1
TGTGCCAGCAGGATGGCGGGCCCTTCTTTTCTCGAGCAGTACTTC | CASRMAGPSFLEQYF | TRBJ2-7 | once | - | TRBV6-6
TGTGCCAGCTCACCTACCGGGACTAGCGGGACCTACGAGCAGTACTTC | CASSPTGTSGTYEQYF | TRBJ2-7 | - | TRBD2 | TRBV18
TGTGCCAGCAGAAACTCCAGGACTAGCGACTACGAGCAGTACTTC | CASRNSRTSDYEQYF | TRBJ2-7 | - | TRBD2 | TRBV6-5
TGTGCCAGCAGCTGGACAGGGGGCAACACTGAAGCTTTCTTT | CASSWTGGNTEAFF | TRBJ1-1 | once | TRBD1 | TRBV7-2
TGTGCCAGCAATAGGGGGAGGGGTCGTGCAGATACGCAGTATTTT | CASNRGRGRADTQYF | TRBJ2-3 | - | - | TRBV6-1
TGTGCCAGCAGTGTCACGACCGGGACAGGGGCAGCAGATACGCAGTATTTT | CASSVTTGTGAADTQYF | TRBJ2-3 | - | TRBD1 | TRBV27
TGCGCCAGCAGCCAGGCTCCCAGGGAGCAGTTCTTC | CASSQAPREQFF | TRBJ2-1 | - | - | TRBV4-1
TGCGCCAGCAGCCCTATTATCTCGGACAGGGCGAACACTGAAGCTTTCTTT | CASSPIISDRANTEAFF | TRBJ1-1 | few | TRBD1 | TRBV4-1
TGTGCCAGCACCACCAAGACTGGCTCCTACAATGAGCAGTTCTTC | CASTTKTGSYNEQFF | TRBJ2-1 | - | - | TRBV7-6
TGTGCCACCACGGACAGGGGGAAAAGGGGTTACACCGGGGAGCTGTTTTTT | CATTDRGKRGYTGELFF | TRBJ2-2 | - | TRBD1 | TRBV19
TGTGCCAGCAGGCAGGGGGCCTACTATGGCTACACCTTC | CASRQGAYYGYTF | TRBJ1-2 | - | TRBD1 | TRBV27
TGTGCCAGCAGTTACTCGAAGGGGGGGAATTACTCACCCCTCCACTTT | CASSYSKGGNYSPLHF | TRBJ1-6 | - | - | TRBV6-5
TGTGCCAGCAGGGCCTTGGGCACAGATACGCAGTATTTT | CASRALGTDTQYF | TRBJ2-3 | - | - | TRBV6-1
TGTGCCAGCAGTTCGGGACTAGCGCTTGAGACCCAGTACTTC | CASSSGLALETQYF | TRBJ2-5 | - | TRBD2 | TRBV27
TGTGCCACCCGAAATGTGGGACTGGACTATGGCTACACCTTC | CATRNVGLDYGYTF | TRBJ1-2 | - | - | TRBV6-1
TGTGCCAGTATGGGACAGGGGGCTGGGAATACGCAGTATTTT | CASMGQGAGNTQYF | TRBJ2-3 | - | TRBD1 | TRBV19
TGTGCCAGCAGTCCAAGGGGGCGGGACACCGGGGAGCTGTTTTTT | CASSPRGRDTGELFF | TRBJ2-2 | - | TRBD1 | TRBV27